Listed below are T cell receptor beta chains from one sample, sequenced in a study of blood T cells in healthy people across ages. TCRdb used MiXCR to reprocess the 5' RACE reads, holding one entry per CDR3 protein. This sample yields around 600,000 distinct CDR3 sequences, of which around 48% are seen a single time; around 24% belongs to the top ten. Sequenced sample: blood. These TCRs come from a man at least 80 years old in good health. The CDR3 runs from the conserved cysteine through the conserved F or W. The D gene is left open where the match is weak. Clone size is not always given. Where it is, it says once, few, many or a class for expanded clones.

d_call	v_call	j_call	clone_size	cdr3_aa	cdr3_nt
TRBD1	TRBV10-3	TRBJ2-7	.	CASKEQGGHEQYF	TGTGCCAGCAAAGAACAGGGGGGCCACGAGCAGTACTTC
.	TRBV7-7	TRBJ2-5	few	CASSFALQETQYF	TGTGCTAGCAGCTTCGCACTCCAGGAGACCCAGTACTTC
TRBD2	TRBV7-6	TRBJ2-1	.	CASSKARLAGDNEQFF	TGTGCCAGCAGCAAAGCCCGACTAGCGGGAGACAATGAGCAGTTCTTC
.	TRBV5-1	TRBJ1-1	.	CASSFGRGGITEAFF	TGCGCCAGCAGCTTTGGAAGGGGAGGTATCACTGAAGCTTTCTTT
TRBD2	TRBV20-1	TRBJ2-3	.	CSARDRLAGGTDTQYF	TGCAGTGCTAGAGATCGGCTAGCGGGGGGCACAGATACGCAGTATTTT
.	TRBV10-3	TRBJ2-7	.	CAIGGGYEQYF	TGTGCCATAGGAGGGGGGTACGAGCAGTACTTC
.	TRBV5-1	TRBJ2-7	few	CASSSPGVLNEQYF	TGCGCCAGCAGCTCGCCGGGAGTGCTCAACGAGCAGTACTTC
TRBD1	TRBV14	TRBJ2-1	.	CASSQRTGTNEQFF	TGTGCCAGCAGCCAACGGACAGGGACGAATGAGCAGTTCTTC
.	TRBV7-2	TRBJ1-1	.	CASSFAGRDTEAFF	TGTGCCAGCAGCTTCGCTGGCCGGGACACTGAAGCTTTCTTT
TRBD1	TRBV4-1	TRBJ1-1	.	CASSQDDRGPTEAFF	TGCGCCAGCAGCCAAGATGACAGGGGGCCCACTGAAGCTTTCTTT